Below are 32 T cell receptor beta chains sequenced from a single sample in a study of blood T cell repertoires in COVID-19. Libraries were prepared by immunoSEQ multiplex PCR; TCRdb keeps only in-frame clonotypes and omits some of them. The sample has 150,000 or so clones, about four fifths seen once. Sequencing used peripheral blood. These TCRs come from a woman at least 80 years old with acute or convalescent COVID-19.

This sequence joins TRBV3-1 (or the pseudogene TRBV3-2) and TRBJ2-7; 14 bases agree with TRBD2. The CDR3 has 16 amino acids. Germline values: CDR1 LGHDT, CDR2 YNNKEL (reference sequence). The ends lost 4 bases at V and 3 bases at J; junction bases unmatched: 5. CDR3 residues: CASSRTTSGGVYEQYF. CDR3 nucleotide sequence: TGTGCCAGCAGCCGAACGACTAGCGGGGGGGTCTACGAGCAGTACTTC.

The CDR3 is CASSNVEAFF. CDR3 in DNA: TGTGCCAGCTCTAACGTGGAAGCTTTCTTT. The chain links TRBV2 to TRBJ1-1; the D is unclear. The CDR3 spans 10 residues. V was trimmed by 8 bases and J by 8 bases, leaving 9 bases between them. From germline, CDR1 is SNHLY and CDR2 FYNNEI.

This clone came up once. The J gene is TRBJ2-1, the V gene TRBV5-1; D is uncertain. CDR3 length: 16 amino acids. With 4 bases removed from V and 0 bases from J, the gap between germline ends came to 14 bases. Germline CDR1 is SGHRS and CDR2 is YFSETQ. The chain's CDR3 is CASSPQPGSSYNEQFF. The CDR3 nucleotides read TGCGCCAGCAGCCCCCAACCAGGCAGCTCCTACAATGAGCAGTTCTTC.

The V gene is TRBV6-5, the J gene TRBJ2-7; the D is unclear. The CDR3 sequence is 12 residues long. Germline V gives CDR1 MNHEY, CDR2 SVGAGI. V shed 6 bases and J shed 5 bases, with 11 bases lying between them. The CDR3 protein is CASRKTENEQYF. In DNA, the CDR3 is TGTGCCAGCAGAAAGACGGAGAACGAGCAGTACTTC.

The J gene is TRBJ1-2, the V gene TRBV29-1, with 7 bases identical to TRBD1. Trimming removed 7 bases from V and 6 bases from J; junction bases left unmatched: 2. The germline gives CDR1 SQVTM, CDR2 ANQGSEA. This CDR3 has 10 residues. CDR3 in DNA: TGCAGCGGTGGACAGGATGGCTACACCTTC. It is translated as CSGGQDGYTF.

In regard to this clone: The same CDR3 is also encoded by other DNA sequences in this sample. V usage is TRBV5-1 and J usage is TRBJ1-1, with 8 bases identical to TRBD1. This CDR3 has 14 residues. CDR1 and CDR2 (germline): SGHRS, YFSETQ. The V segment lost 1 base and the J segment 4 bases; nucleotides outside the gene matches: 3. CDR3: CASSLQGAGTEAFF. As DNA, the CDR3 is TGCGCCAGCAGCTTGCAGGGGGCGGGCACTGAAGCTTTCTTT.

V is TRBV3-1 (or the pseudogene TRBV3-2) and J is TRBJ1-4; tentatively, D is TRBD1 (5 bases). V lost 4 bases to trimming and J lost 8 bases, with 17 bases between them. This CDR3 comprises 15 residues. Germline V gene lookup returns CDR1 LGHDT and CDR2 YNNKEL (reference sequence). CDR3 in DNA: TGTGCCAGCAGCCCTACAGGCTTATCACGGGAAAAACTGTTTTTT. This gives the protein CASSPTGLSREKLFF.

The chain uses TRBV7-8 and TRBJ1-2; 10 nucleotides match TRBD1. Germline V gene data show CDR1 as SGHVS and CDR2 as FQNEAQ. CDR3 length: 17 amino acids. Trimming took 5 bases from V and 4 from J; bases not matched to a gene: 13. CDR3 sequence (DNA): TGTGCCAGCAGCCCGCGGACAGGGGGAGAATATACCTATGGCTACACCTTC. Its translation is CASSPRTGGEYTYGYTF.

This chain joins TRBV2 and TRBJ2-4; D is perhaps TRBD1 (6 bases). The CDR3 runs to 15 residues. V lost 1 base and J lost 6, with 13 bases in between. Looked up from germline, CDR1 is SNHLY and CDR2 is FYNNEI. The CDR3 nucleotides are TGTGCCAGCAGTGAAGGGACAGCTAGGGTAAACATTCAGTACTTC. Amino acids: CASSEGTARVNIQYF.

The chain couples TRBV14 to TRBJ2-7; tentatively, D is TRBD2 (5 bases). Germline CDR1 is SGHDN and CDR2 is FVKESK. CDR3 length equals 14 residues. V dropped 2 bases and J dropped 6 bases, with 14 bases sitting between them. DNA of the CDR3: TGTGCCAGCAGCCAAAACAGCCCTGCGGGCGAGCAGTACTTC. Its translation: CASSQNSPAGEQYF.

V is TRBV14 and J is TRBJ2-5; D is possibly TRBD2 (6 bases). The germline V gene encodes CDR1 SGHDN and CDR2 FVKESK. CDR3 size: 13 residues. The V end was cut by 4 bases, the J end by 5 bases, with 11 bases between. The CDR3: CASSPRLGETQYF. DNA for the CDR3: TGTGCCAGCAGCCCCCGACTAGGGGAGACCCAGTACTTC.

This clone occurred a few times. V and J are TRBV6-4 and TRBJ1-1; D is possibly TRBD1 (6 bases). This CDR3 region has 14 residues. V lost 4 bases and J 8 bases, leaving 17 bases between the germline ends. The germline gives CDR1 MRHNA, CDR2 SNTAGT. This chain's CDR3 is CASSVDWGRGEAFF. DNA for the CDR3: TGTGCCAGCAGTGTGGATTGGGGGCGAGGAGAAGCTTTCTTT.

The gene calls are TRBV9 and TRBJ2-3; possibly TRBD2 for D (6 bases). The CDR3 sequence is 13 residues long. The germline gives CDR1 SGDLS, CDR2 YYNGEE. V lost 4 bases and J 3 bases, leaving 9 bases between the germline ends. CDR3 residues: CASSLAGTDTQYF. The CDR3 DNA follows: TGTGCCAGCAGCCTGGCGGGGACAGATACGCAGTATTTT.

The chain carries TRBV11-3 and TRBJ2-3; no firm D call. Looked up from germline, CDR1 is SGHNT and CDR2 is YENEEA. The ends were cut back, 5 bases at V and 6 bases at J, with 9 bases in the middle. The CDR3 is 12 amino acids. For the CDR3, the DNA is TGTGCCAGCAGCCTAGGAGCGGATACGCAGTATTTT. It translates to CASSLGADTQYF. Combining the CDR3 with reference TRBV11-3 and TRBJ2-3 gives the whole variable domain EAGVVQSPRYKIIEKKQPVAFWCNPISGHNTLYWYLQNLGQGPELLIRYENEEAVDDSQLPKDRFSAERLKGVDSTLKIQPAELGDSAVYLCASSLGADTQYFGPGTRLTVL.

The chain links TRBV2 to TRBJ1-6; TRBD1 agrees at 7 bases. Germline CDR1 and CDR2: SNHLY and FYNNEI. The trim removed 0 bases at V and 2 bases at J, leaving 4 bases unmatched. This CDR3 region has 17 residues. The CDR3 DNA is TGTGCCAGCAGTGAAGCGCTTGGGACAGCCTATAATTCACCCCTCCACTTT. Its protein product is CASSEALGTAYNSPLHF.

This clone showed up just a few times. The chain links TRBV4-1 to TRBJ1-2, with 10 bases identical to TRBD1. Germline CDR1 reads MGHRA; CDR2 reads YSYEKL. This CDR3 spans 17 amino acids. Unmatched junction bases numbered 11, after V lost 0 bases and J lost 7 bases. The CDR3: CASSQDGPRTGGSGYTF. The CDR3 DNA is TGCGCCAGCAGCCAAGATGGCCCCCGGACAGGGGGATCTGGCTACACCTTC.

This chain uses TRBV19 with TRBJ2-1; 7 nucleotides agree with TRBD1. The CDR3 contains 15 residues. CDR1 is LNHDA, CDR2 SQIVND, per germline (reference sequence). Trimming at V came to 5 bases and at J to 4 bases, leaving 8 bases not matched to a gene. CDR3 sequence: CASSLSGGPYNEQFF. The DNA for the CDR3 is TGTGCCAGTAGTTTATCAGGGGGACCTTACAATGAGCAGTTCTTC.

This chain links TRBV7-2 with TRBJ1-4, with 9 bases that match TRBD1. Per the germline V gene, CDR1 is SGHTA and CDR2 is FQGNSA. The V gene end was trimmed by 7 bases and the J gene end by 7 bases; junction bases not matched to a gene: 10. The CDR3 runs 15 residues. The CDR3 sequence: CASKYGQGRGEKLFF. CDR3 coding DNA: TGTGCCAGCAAATACGGACAGGGGCGGGGTGAAAAACTGTTTTTT.

The V call is TRBV2, the J call TRBJ1-2; possible D gene TRBD1, 5 bases. Germline V gene lookup returns CDR1 SNHLY and CDR2 FYNNEI. Trimming shortened V by 7 bases and J by 6 bases, and 15 bases separated the two germline ends. The CDR3 has 13 residues. The CDR3 DNA is TGTGCCAGCACCCGGGGGGGGTTCGATGGCTACACCTTC. Its translation is CASTRGGFDGYTF.

This clone has only one observation. This chain connects TRBV19 to TRBJ1-5; the match to TRBD1 covers 7 bases. The CDR3 consists of 15 residues. After removal of 7 bases from V and 0 bases from J, the junction contained 6 bases not matched to a gene. Germline V lookup: CDR1 LNHDA, CDR2 SQIVND (reference sequence). CDR3 sequence: CASKRGTDSNQPQHF. In DNA form, the CDR3 reads TGTGCCAGTAAAAGAGGGACAGATAGCAATCAGCCCCAGCATTTT.

This clone was seen a single time. The rearrangement links TRBV25-1 to TRBJ1-5; D call uncertain. The CDR3 spans 15 residues. From germline, CDR1 is MGHDK and CDR2 SYGVNS. Trimming took 1 base from V and 6 from J, leaving 13 bases between them. The CDR3 spells CASSEWAAEGQPQHF. CDR3 DNA sequence: TGTGCCAGCAGTGAATGGGCAGCGGAGGGTCAGCCCCAGCATTTT.

The chain is built from TRBV7-2 and TRBJ1-2; D not certain. V lost 5 bases, J lost 3 bases, and 13 bases lay in between. The CDR3 is 14 residues long. CDR1 and CDR2 from the germline V gene are SGHTA and FQGNSA. CDR3 sequence (DNA): TGTGCCAGCAGCCCCGCTACTAGGTACTATGGCTACACCTTC. Its protein is CASSPATRYYGYTF.

The V call is TRBV6-5, the J call TRBJ1-2, with D tentatively TRBD1 (5 bases). V lost 4 bases to trimming and J lost 8 bases, with 14 bases between them. The CDR3 length is 13 residues. Germline-derived CDR1 and CDR2 are MNHEY and SVGAGI. The CDR3 DNA follows: TGTGCCAGCAGTTGGGGGGTGTCAGGCGGCTACACCTTC. Translated, it gives CASSWGVSGGYTF.

This clone appeared once. This rearrangement joins TRBV12-5 to TRBJ1-6; a weak D match, TRBD1 (6 bases). The V gene lost 3 bases and the J gene lost 7 bases, with 19 bases spanning the gap. Germline V CDR1 and CDR2: LGHNT, FRNRAP. The CDR3 extends over 17 amino acids. CDR3 sequence (DNA): TGTGCTAGTGGTTTTCTCAGGGGAATCGGGTACAATTCACCCCTCCACTTT. Translated, it gives CASGFLRGIGYNSPLHF.

V gene TRBV5-1 combines with J gene TRBJ1-1; possibly TRBD1 for D (6 bases). The CDR3 is 16 amino acids. Germline V gene lookup returns CDR1 SGHRS and CDR2 YFSETQ. Trimming shortened V by 4 bases and J by 0 bases, and 16 bases separated the two germline ends. The CDR3 nucleotides are TGCGCCAGCAGCGGAGGAAGGGGGGGCTTGAACACTGAAGCTTTCTTT. Encoded protein: CASSGGRGGLNTEAFF.

J is TRBJ1-4 and V is TRBV21-1; TRBD1, as called in the table, went unchecked against the DNA. TRBV21-1 is a documented pseudogene. The CDR3 sequence is 23 residues long. CDR3 coding DNA: TGTGCCAGCAGCCCATACTTGGACAAGTCCTATGTTTTTACTCGGGCAACTAATGAAAAACTGTTTTTT. Translation: CASSPYLDKSYVFTRATNEKLFF.

The chain recombines TRBV24-1 with TRBJ2-3; 7 bases fit TRBD2. CDR1 and CDR2 (germline): KGHDR, SFDVKD. CDR3 length equals 16 residues. Unmatched junction bases numbered 14, after V lost 4 bases and J lost 8 bases. DNA for the CDR3: TGTGCCACCAGTGACCCTAGCGGTAGGAACGATGGTACGCAGTATTTT. Encoded protein: CATSDPSGRNDGTQYF.

The genes are TRBV5-1 and TRBJ2-7, with D possibly TRBD2 on 5 matching bases. Trimming removed 0 bases from V and 6 bases from J, with 16 bases in between. Germline V CDR1 and CDR2: SGHRS, YFSETQ. This CDR3 region has 15 residues. CDR3 loop: CASSLDGLGDREQYF. The DNA of the CDR3 is TGCGCCAGCAGCTTGGACGGACTGGGAGACCGCGAGCAGTACTTC.

The rearrangement uses TRBV10-3 and TRBJ1-5; D unresolved. V gave up 8 bases and J gave up 3 bases, with 11 bases separating them. The CDR3 totals 13 residues. Germline-derived CDR1 and CDR2 are ENHRY and SYGVKD. CDR3 residues: CAISLQDNQPQHF. CDR3 nucleotide sequence: TGTGCCATCTCGCTCCAGGACAATCAGCCCCAGCATTTT.

This chain's CDR3 is CASSYSAHRGLDPSTEAFF. For the CDR3, the DNA is TGTGCCAGCAGTTACTCGGCCCACAGGGGATTAGACCCCAGCACTGAAGCTTTCTTT. V usage is TRBV6-2 or TRBV6-3 and J usage is TRBJ1-1, with 7 bases fitting TRBD1. In germline, CDR1 is MNHEY, CDR2 SVGEGT. Germline trimming cut 0 bases from V and 4 bases from J; bases unmatched to any gene: 17. The CDR3 has 19 amino acids.

For the CDR3, the DNA is TGTGCCAGCGAGCTGTCGGGACAGGGGGCTCACAATGAGCAGTTCTTC. Amino acid sequence: CASELSGQGAHNEQFF. The chain has TRBV11-1 and TRBJ2-1; 12 bases are shared with TRBD1. The CDR3 is 16 residues long. Germline assignment: CDR1 SGHAT and CDR2 FQDESV (reference sequence). V trimming: 8 bases; J trimming: 5 bases; junction bases outside the gene matches: 10.

The chain links TRBV6-1 to TRBJ1-3; 9 nucleotides match TRBD1. The trim removed 7 bases at V and 2 bases at J, leaving 6 bases unmatched. The CDR3 sequence is 15 residues long. CDR1 and CDR2 (germline): MNHNS, SASEGT. CDR3 residues: CASTSGQGTGNTIYF. DNA for the CDR3: TGTGCCAGCACCTCAGGACAGGGGACTGGAAACACCATATATTTT.